The clone carrying this TCR beta chain has a handful of counts. Antigen unknown. Both TCR beta VDJ combination and CDR3 sequence profiling were carried out. Genomic DNA was the template for this profiling. One entry per CDR3 protein results from TCRdb running MiXCR on the reads. Here the sample spans under 200,000 distinct CDR3 sequences, roughly 45% being singletons. This specimen belongs to a study of CD8+CD57+ T cells in acquired aplastic anemia. The study's findings and limits: Overlap between patients and controls comprised 25 to 35 CD8+ CDR3 sequences.

This CDR3 has 15 residues. Germline V lookup: CDR1 MDHEN, CDR2 SYDVKM. The V gene lost 2 bases and the J gene lost 0 bases, with 8 bases spanning the gap. Input material: sorted CD4+, CD8+, or CD8+CD57+ T cells (not recorded which) from PBMCs. The TCR was taken from a human donor in good health. The chain joins TRBV28 to TRBJ1-5; D may be TRBD1 (5 bases). In nucleotides, the CDR3 is TGTGCCAGCAGTTTAAGGGGACGTAGCAATCAGCCCCAGCATTTT. It yields the protein CASSLRGRSNQPQHF. The variable domain in full, with the rest retrieved from reference TRBV28 and TRBJ1-5, is DVKVTQSSRYLVKRTGEKVFLECVQDMDHENMFWYRQDPGLGLRLIYFSYDVKMKEKGDIPEGYSVSREKKERFSLILESASTNQTSMYLCASSLRGRSNQPQHFGDGTRLSIL.